The 32 T cell receptor beta chains given below trace back to one sample, sequenced in a study of OX40 agonist ivuxolimab in advanced cancers. Only in-frame clones appear in the TCRdb table, and some are missing; sequencing was by immunoSEQ multiplex PCR. The table has some 110,000 clones, about nine tenths seen once. The specimen was CD4+ or CD8+ T cells sorted from blood, collected in a trial of the OX40 agonist ivuxolimab. Receptors were obtained from an adult with an advanced solid tumor such as melanoma, head and neck, liver or kidney cancer.

The rearrangement links TRBV10-3 to TRBJ2-5; D remains unclear. CDR3 length: 15 residues. Looked up from germline, CDR1 is ENHRY and CDR2 is SYGVKD. Deletions cut 4 bases from V and 1 base from J, with 13 bases between. The DNA for the CDR3 is TGTGCCATCAGTGCCCGCGGAGCGACCCAAGAGACCCAGTACTTC. Protein: CAISARGATQETQYF.

The chain links TRBV11-2 to TRBJ1-1; D not resolved. The germline gives CDR1 SGHAT, CDR2 FQNNGV. The CDR3 has 13 residues. V was pared by 5 bases and J by 0 bases, with 7 bases between. The CDR3 bases are TGTGCCAGCAGCACTCAACTGAACACTGAAGCTTTCTTT. Translated, it gives CASSTQLNTEAFF.

V is TRBV11-2 and J is TRBJ2-3, with D unclear. The length of the CDR3 is 16 residues. V shed 1 base and J shed 4 bases, with 15 bases lying between them. Per germline, CDR1 SGHAT and CDR2 FQNNGV. CDR3 residues: CASSLVLGGVADTQYF. Written as DNA, the CDR3 is TGTGCCAGCAGCTTAGTTTTGGGCGGCGTGGCAGATACGCAGTATTTT.

The rearrangement joins TRBV19 to TRBJ2-1, with D possibly called TRBD1 or TRBD2 (5 bases each). This CDR3 region has 13 residues. V was pared by 4 bases and J by 5 bases, with 9 bases between. CDR1 and CDR2 from the germline V gene are LNHDA and SQIVND (reference sequence). CDR3 DNA: TGTGCCAGTAGTACGGGGCTCCACAATGAGCAGTTCTTC. This codes for CASSTGLHNEQFF.

This clone was seen only once. Compared with germline, one end of the junction differs, possibly owing to a read error. V usage is TRBV5-4 and J usage is TRBJ2-3, with 7 bases matching TRBD1. The V gene's germline CDR1 is SGHNT and CDR2 YYREEE (reference sequence). The CDR3 contains 15 residues. DNA of the CDR3: TGTGCCAGCAGATTGGCCTTAACAGGGGCTGATACGCAGTATTTT. This codes for CASRLALTGADTQYF.

The rearrangement joins TRBV7-8 to TRBJ2-1; 12 bases are shared with TRBD2. Trimming took 5 bases from V and 9 from J; bases not matched to a gene: 8. The V gene's germline CDR1 is SGHVS and CDR2 FQNEAQ. This CDR3 is built from 15 residues. CDR3 sequence reads: CASSPSGLAGFEQFF. In DNA form, the CDR3 reads TGTGCCAGCAGCCCCTCAGGACTAGCGGGGTTTGAGCAGTTCTTC.

This clone occurred once. The chain is built from TRBV19 and TRBJ1-4, with D possibly matching TRBD1 (6 bases). Germline loops: CDR1 LNHDA, CDR2 SQIVND (reference sequence). This CDR3 comprises 15 residues. Trimming pared 6 bases from V and 0 bases from J, leaving 11 bases between. CDR3 region: CASSTQGSTNEKLFF. As DNA, the CDR3 is TGTGCCAGTAGCACCCAGGGGTCAACTAATGAAAAACTGTTTTTT.

The CDR3 DNA is TGTGCCAGCAGCTACGGACAGGCCCAAGAGACCCAGTACTTC. Translated, it gives CASSYGQAQETQYF. The chain combines TRBV7-8 with TRBJ2-5; 7 bases fit TRBD1. V was clipped by 4 bases and J by 1 base; unmatched bases: 3. Germline loops: CDR1 SGHVS, CDR2 FQNEAQ. There are 14 residues in the CDR3.

The J gene is TRBJ2-2, the V gene TRBV2; no definite D call. CDR1 is SNHLY and CDR2 is FYNNEI in the germline V gene. The CDR3 extends over 12 amino acids. Trimming removed 6 bases at V and 5 bases at J, with 7 bases between. The CDR3 here is CASSASTGELFF. Written as DNA, the CDR3 is TGTGCCAGCAGCGCCAGTACCGGGGAGCTGTTTTTT.

The chain is built from TRBV4-3 and TRBJ1-6; D is perhaps TRBD1 (5 bases). CDR3 size: 15 residues. Trimming removed 1 base at V and 13 bases at J, with 17 bases between. From germline, CDR1 is LGHNA and CDR2 YSLEER. The CDR3 here is CASSQGDLQGIPLHF. As DNA, the CDR3 is TGCGCCAGCAGCCAAGGGGACCTCCAGGGAATTCCCCTCCACTTT.

The chain has TRBV30 and TRBJ1-5, with 7 bases fitting TRBD1. This CDR3 contains 13 residues. With V trimmed by 1 base and J by 5 bases, 2 bases remained unmatched. Germline values: CDR1 GTSNPN, CDR2 SVGIG (reference sequence). In DNA, the CDR3 is TGTGCCTGGAGTGCCGACAGGGATCAGCCCCAGCATTTT. Protein: CAWSADRDQPQHF.

This clone was detected only once. The chain has TRBV7-2 and TRBJ1-1; no reliable D call. The CDR3 runs to 13 residues. Germline values: CDR1 SGHTA, CDR2 FQGNSA. Between the trimmed V and J ends, which lost 2 bases and 6 bases, there was a span of 10 bases. The DNA of the CDR3 is TGTGCCAGCAGCTTATTGGGGTGGGCTGAAGCTTTCTTT. As protein: CASSLLGWAEAFF. Filled out from reference TRBV7-2 and TRBJ1-1, the complete variable domain reads GAGVSQSPSNKVTEKGKDVELRCDPISGHTALYWYRQSLGQGLEFLIYFQGNSAPDKSGLPSDRFSAERTGGSVSTLTIQRTQQEDSAVYLCASSLLGWAEAFFGQGTRLTVV.

The V and J genes are TRBV5-6 and TRBJ1-1; TRBD1 is a possible D gene (5 bases). This CDR3 is 15 amino acids long. Germline values: CDR1 SGHDT, CDR2 YYEEEE. V lost 4 bases to trimming and J lost 1 base, with 14 bases between them. CDR3 in amino acids: CASSGTLTANTEAFF. Written as DNA, the CDR3 is TGTGCCAGCAGCGGTACATTGACAGCGAACACTGAAGCTTTCTTT.

This clone was recorded a few times. This chain connects TRBV7-2 to TRBJ2-3; tentatively, D is TRBD2 (6 bases). Per germline, CDR1 SGHTA and CDR2 FQGNSA. The CDR3 is 16 residues long. V was cut by 5 bases and J by 1 base, with 16 bases left in between. In DNA, the CDR3 is TGTGCCAGCAGCGCGTATTTGCGGGGAGGCACAGATACGCAGTATTTT. As protein: CASSAYLRGGTDTQYF.

The chain carries TRBV19 and TRBJ2-1; TRBD2 is a possible D gene (5 bases). Germline V gene lookup returns CDR1 LNHDA and CDR2 SQIVND (reference sequence). Deletions cut 5 bases from V and 1 base from J, with 15 bases between. The CDR3 extends over 16 amino acids. The CDR3 DNA reads as TGTGCCAGTAGTTCTAGCAAAAGGGAGTCCTACAATGAGCAGTTCTTC. It codes for CASSSSKRESYNEQFF.

The chain has TRBV20-1 and TRBJ2-5; D is unresolved. Trimming removed 5 bases from V and 4 bases from J, with 8 bases in between. There are 11 residues in the CDR3. Germline V gene lookup returns CDR1 DFQATT and CDR2 SNEGSKA (reference sequence). The CDR3 loop reads CSARSGETQYF. The CDR3, as DNA: TGCAGTGCTCGGTCCGGAGAGACCCAGTACTTC.

The chain links TRBV7-6 to TRBJ1-3; D perhaps matches TRBD1 (5 bases). V gave up 1 base and J gave up 0 bases, with 13 bases separating them. This CDR3 is 17 amino acids long. Germline values: CDR1 SGHVS, CDR2 FNYEAQ. Written as DNA, the CDR3 is TGTGCCAGCAGCTTAGGGGGCGGCCGACGCTCTGGAAACACCATATATTTT. This gives the protein CASSLGGGRRSGNTIYF. Full variable domain (rest looked up from reference TRBV7-6 and TRBJ1-3): GAGVSQSPRYKVTKRGQDVALRCDPISGHVSLYWYRQALGQGPEFLTYFNYEAQQDKSGLPNDRFSAERPEGSISTLTIQRTEQRDSAMYRCASSLGGGRRSGNTIYFGEGSWLTVV.

This CDR3 is CATSRDDWQNQPQHF. CDR3 in DNA: TGTGCCACCAGCAGAGATGATTGGCAGAATCAGCCCCAGCATTTT. The chain combines TRBV15 with TRBJ1-5; D is unclear. The CDR3 runs to 15 residues. Trimming stripped 0 bases from V and 4 bases from J, with 10 bases between. CDR1 and CDR2 (germline): LNHNV, YYDKDF (reference sequence).

This clone was observed a single time. J is TRBJ2-1 and V is TRBV7-9, with D possibly being TRBD2 (6 bases). Trimming cost V 5 bases and J 2 bases, with 13 bases left between them. Looked up from germline, CDR1 is SEHNR and CDR2 is FQNEAQ (reference sequence). The CDR3 runs 15 residues. CDR3 in amino acids: CASSPPGGAYNEQFF. The CDR3 region has the DNA TGTGCCAGCAGCCCCCCCGGAGGGGCCTACAATGAGCAGTTCTTC. The full variable domain, its missing parts supplied by reference TRBV7-9 and TRBJ2-1, is DTGVSQNPRHKITKRGQNVTFRCDPISEHNRLYWYRQTLGQGPEFLTYFQNEAQLEKSRLLSDRFSAERPKGSFSTLEIQRTEQGDSAMYLCASSPPGGAYNEQFFGPGTRLTVL.

The rearrangement links TRBV6-5 to TRBJ1-3; perhaps TRBD1 as D (5 bases). The CDR3 length is 14 residues. Trimming took off 7 bases at V and 1 base at J, with 11 bases between the two ends. CDR1 and CDR2 from the germline V gene are MNHEY and SVGAGI. The CDR3 region has the DNA TGTGCCAGCATCCAGGGCTTATCTGGAAACACCATATATTTT. As protein: CASIQGLSGNTIYF.

The chain is built from TRBV6-5 and TRBJ2-7; D is perhaps TRBD1 (5 bases). V was cut by 0 bases and J by 0 bases, with 6 bases left in between. Germline V gene sequence: CDR1 MNHEY, CDR2 SVGAGI. The CDR3 has 14 residues. The CDR3 nucleotides are TGTGCCAGCAGTTACTCAGGGGTCTCCTACGAGCAGTACTTC. Protein product: CASSYSGVSYEQYF.

V gene TRBV29-1 combines with J gene TRBJ2-3, with D hard to call. The germline gives CDR1 SQVTM, CDR2 ANQGSEA. V was pared by 7 bases and J by 1 base, with 9 bases between. The CDR3 spans 12 residues. CDR3 in amino acids: CSAGRGTDTQYF. DNA for the CDR3: TGCAGCGCTGGGCGCGGCACAGATACGCAGTATTTT.

V usage is TRBV7-8 and J usage is TRBJ2-3, with D perhaps given as TRBD1 or TRBD2 (5 bases each). In germline, CDR1 is SGHVS, CDR2 FQNEAQ. Trimming removed 2 bases at V and 1 base at J, with 13 bases between. The CDR3 has 16 amino acids. CDR3 amino acids: CASSLRGRGGTDTQYF. DNA of the CDR3: TGTGCCAGCAGCTTACGGGGACGGGGTGGCACAGATACGCAGTATTTT.

The rearrangement uses TRBV6-4 and TRBJ2-7; tentatively, D is TRBD2 (6 bases). CDR1 is MRHNA and CDR2 is SNTAGT in the germline V gene. This CDR3 region has 14 residues. V lost 5 bases to trimming and J lost 1 base, with 12 bases between them. The DNA for the CDR3 is TGTGCCAGCAGTACAGGTCGGGGGTCCTACGAGCAGTACTTC. Translation gives CASSTGRGSYEQYF.

This chain connects TRBV18 to TRBJ1-1; D ambiguous. Germline V gives CDR1 KGHSH, CDR2 LQKENI. Deletions cut 6 bases from V and 0 bases from J, with 8 bases between. The CDR3 is 13 residues long. The CDR3 is CASSVEMNTEAFF. CDR3 DNA: TGTGCCAGCTCTGTAGAGATGAACACTGAAGCTTTCTTT.

This chain joins TRBV28 and TRBJ1-2; no definite D call. Germline assignment: CDR1 MDHEN and CDR2 SYDVKM. The CDR3 runs 12 residues. V shed 6 bases and J shed 6 bases, with 11 bases lying between them. CDR3 DNA sequence: TGTGCCAGCAGCCTTGGGGTTCATGGCTACACCTTC. Protein product: CASSLGVHGYTF.

The chain links TRBV5-1 to TRBJ2-5; 12 nucleotides agree with TRBD2. With V trimmed by 2 bases and J by 5 bases, 7 bases remained unmatched. The CDR3 is made up of 16 amino acids. Per the germline V gene, CDR1 is SGHRS and CDR2 is YFSETQ. The CDR3 loop reads CASSFWTSGAPETQYF. The CDR3 nucleotides read TGCGCCAGCAGCTTCTGGACTAGCGGGGCCCCCGAGACCCAGTACTTC. Together with reference TRBV5-1 and TRBJ2-5, the CDR3 gives the full variable domain: KAGVTQTPRYLIKTRGQQVTLSCSPISGHRSVSWYQQTPGQGLQFLFEYFSETQRNKGNFPGRFSGRQFSNSRSEMNVSTLELGDSALYLCASSFWTSGAPETQYFGPGTRLLVL.

V and J are TRBV5-5 and TRBJ2-2; D call uncertain. Trimming cost V 9 bases and J 5 bases, with 14 bases left between them. This CDR3 has 13 residues. Per the germline V gene, CDR1 is SGHKS and CDR2 is YYEKEE (reference sequence). CDR3 amino acids: CANFRAATGELFF. CDR3 nucleotides: TGTGCCAACTTTAGGGCAGCAACCGGGGAGCTGTTTTTT.

About this clone: At one end, the junction sequence differs from germline, possibly due to a read error. The chain recombines TRBV7-7 with TRBJ2-5; 8 nucleotides agree with TRBD1. CDR3 length: 13 amino acids. Germline CDR1 is SSHAT and CDR2 is FNYEAQ (reference sequence). The DNA for the CDR3 is TGTGCTAGCAGCCGAGACAGGGGCGAGACCCAGTACTTC. It encodes CASSRDRGETQYF.

This clone was seen just once. The genes are TRBV5-1 and TRBJ2-1; 9 bases are a match to TRBD1. Trimming at V came to 0 bases and at J to 0 bases, leaving 7 bases not matched to a gene. The CDR3 sequence is 18 residues long. CDR1 is SGHRS and CDR2 is YFSETQ in the germline V gene. The CDR3 region is CASSLAGTGYFSYNEQFF. The DNA of the CDR3 is TGCGCCAGCAGCTTGGCCGGGACAGGGTATTTCTCCTACAATGAGCAGTTCTTC.

This chain joins TRBV5-1 and TRBJ2-1, with D maybe TRBD1 (5 bases). Germline values: CDR1 SGHRS, CDR2 YFSETQ. V was cut by 0 bases and J by 0 bases, with 7 bases left in between. The CDR3 spans 15 residues. The CDR3 DNA sequence: TGCGCCAGCAGCTTGGAGGACAACTCCTACAATGAGCAGTTCTTC. This encodes CASSLEDNSYNEQFF.

The rearrangement links TRBV5-1 to TRBJ1-1; 9 bases are a match to TRBD1. V lost 2 bases and J lost 5; bases outside the gene matches: 4. This CDR3 spans 14 amino acids. The germline CDR1 and CDR2 sequences are SGHRS and YFSETQ. CDR3 in amino acids: CASSFGQGWTEAFF. CDR3 nucleotide sequence: TGCGCCAGCAGCTTCGGACAGGGGTGGACTGAAGCTTTCTTT.